The rows below give T cell receptor beta chains drawn from one sample of a study of vaccination effects on CD4 cells after COVID-19. No antigen is known for these receptors. TCRdb keeps only in-frame clones here, not all; method: immunoSEQ multiplex PCR. This table has around 56,000 clones, about three quarters appearing once. The input for sequencing was CD4+ T cells from PBMCs cultured without peptide, taken before COVID-19 vaccination. All receptors derive from a human donor who received a COVID-19 vaccine. CDR3s include the opening cysteine and the closing phenylalanine or tryptophan. The D gene is left open where the match is weak. The size field is filled for only some rows; it gives once, few, many or a size class.

d_gene,v_gene,j_gene,abundance,CDR3aa,CDR3nt
.,TRBV6-2/TRBV6-3,TRBJ1-3,.,CASSYRGTPTSGNTIYF,TGTGCCAGCAGTTATCGTGGGACACCAACCTCTGGAAACACCATATATTTT
TRBD1,TRBV6-5,TRBJ1-4,once,CASSPGQGSEKLFF,TGTGCCAGCAGTCCGGGACAGGGTTCCGAAAAACTGTTTTTT
TRBD1,TRBV5-1,TRBJ2-5,.,CASSLAWDRGETQYF,TGCGCCAGCAGCTTGGCGTGGGACAGGGGGGAGACCCAGTACTTC
TRBD1,TRBV19,TRBJ1-3,.,CASMGQPRTSGNTIYF,TGTGCCAGCATGGGACAGCCTAGGACCTCTGGAAACACCATATATTTT
.,TRBV6-5,TRBJ1-2,once,CASRRATSYGYTF,TGTGCCAGCAGGAGGGCAACTAGCTATGGCTACACCTTC
.,TRBV6-4,TRBJ1-2,few,CASTETLNYGYTF,TGTGCCAGCACCGAAACTCTCAACTATGGCTACACCTTC
TRBD2,TRBV18,TRBJ2-1,.,CASSLNSGGAGNEQFF,TGTGCCAGCTCTCTAAATAGCGGGGGGGCCGGTAATGAGCAGTTCTTC
.,TRBV18,TRBJ2-3,.,CASSRGDTQYF,TGTGCCAGCTCACGCGGAGATACGCAGTATTTT
TRBD2,TRBV6-2/TRBV6-3,TRBJ2-3,once,CASSYSKRMRPGGTDTQYF,TGTGCCAGCAGTTACTCGAAAAGGATGCGGCCGGGGGGGACAGATACGCAGTATTTT
.,TRBV7-2,TRBJ1-2,.,CASSLEALSYGYTF,TGTGCCAGCAGCTTAGAAGCGCTTAGCTATGGCTACACCTTC
TRBD1,TRBV5-1,TRBJ1-6,.,CASTTTGSGLLHF,TGCGCCAGCACCACGACAGGGTCCGGTCTCCTCCACTTT
.,TRBV5-6,TRBJ1-3,.,CASSYSTGPVSGNTIYF,TGTGCCAGCAGCTACTCCACAGGTCCCGTCTCTGGAAACACCATATATTTT
.,TRBV5-6,TRBJ2-3,.,CASSLGPSSTDTQYF,TGTGCCAGCAGCTTGGGGCCCTCCTCTACAGATACGCAGTATTTT
TRBD2,TRBV5-1,TRBJ2-5,once,CASSGVGGETQYF,TGCGCCAGCAGCGGAGTGGGGGGGGAGACCCAGTACTTC
TRBD1,TRBV2,TRBJ2-1,.,CASSAGQDQAQQFF,TGTGCCAGCAGTGCCGGACAGGACCAGGCCCAGCAGTTCTTC
.,TRBV30,TRBJ2-5,.,CAWTVQETQYF,TGTGCCTGGACAGTGCAAGAGACCCAGTACTTC
.,TRBV19,TRBJ1-3,.,CATHRGTGNTIYF,TGTGCCACCCATCGGGGGACTGGAAACACCATATATTTT
.,TRBV14,TRBJ1-6,.,CASSQDRRYNSPLHF,TGTGCCAGCAGCCAAGACAGAAGATATAATTCACCCCTCCACTTT
.,TRBV29-1,TRBJ1-5,.,CSVGTDSQPQHF,TGCAGCGTTGGGACAGATAGTCAGCCCCAGCATTTT
TRBD1,TRBV29-1,TRBJ1-5,.,CSVTQGAGPYSNQPQHF,TGCAGCGTTACCCAGGGGGCCGGACCCTATAGCAATCAGCCCCAGCATTTT
.,TRBV18,TRBJ2-1,.,CASSSQGTSYNEQFF,TGTGCCAGCTCATCCCAGGGTACTTCCTACAATGAGCAGTTCTTC
TRBD1,TRBV3-1/TRBV3-2,TRBJ1-3,.,CASSQAGGPVNTIYF,TGTGCCAGCAGCCAAGCAGGGGGCCCTGTAAACACCATATATTTT
.,TRBV6-5,TRBJ1-4,.,CASSPRDGNEKLFF,TGTGCCAGCAGTCCCCGGGACGGAAATGAAAAACTGTTTTTT
.,TRBV24-1,TRBJ1-1,.,CATSSSSSNTEAFF,TGTGCCACCAGTTCGTCCAGCTCGAACACTGAAGCTTTCTTT
TRBD1,TRBV7-8,TRBJ1-4,.,CASSLRGQGLEKLFF,TGTGCCAGCAGCCTCCGGGGACAGGGTCTAGAAAAACTGTTTTTT
.,TRBV6-4,TRBJ2-2,.,CASSALGTGELFF,TGTGCCAGCAGTGCCCTAGGGACCGGGGAGCTGTTTTTT
TRBD1,TRBV30,TRBJ1-2,.,CAWSRLDRGDYGYTF,TGTGCCTGGAGTCGGTTGGACAGGGGTGACTATGGCTACACCTTC
.,TRBV7-3,TRBJ1-2,few,CASSSTLVNGENYGYTF,TGTGCCAGCAGCTCAACTCTAGTGAACGGGGAAAACTATGGCTACACCTTC
.,TRBV5-4,TRBJ2-3,once,CASSSPTGTDTQYF,TGTGCCAGCAGCTCACCAACGGGCACAGATACGCAGTATTTT
.,TRBV18,TRBJ2-3,.,CASSPPSGSTDTQYF,TGTGCCAGCTCACCACCGAGCGGGAGCACAGATACGCAGTATTTT
.,TRBV9,TRBJ1-2,.,CASSVGGILNYGYTF,TGTGCCAGCAGCGTAGGGGGGATCCTTAACTATGGCTACACCTTC
.,TRBV6-5,TRBJ2-2,.,CASSRTGELFF,TGTGCCAGCAGCCGCACCGGGGAGCTGTTTTTT
.,TRBV7-2,TRBJ1-5,.,CASSSDFSNQPQHF,TGTGCCAGCAGCTCGGACTTTAGCAATCAGCCCCAGCATTTT
.,TRBV6-5,TRBJ1-1,.,CASSYSQVPSEAFF,TGTGCCAGCAGTTACTCACAAGTTCCATCTGAAGCTTTCTTT
.,TRBV2,TRBJ1-1,.,CASSYIVDTEAFF,TGTGCCAGCAGCTATATTGTTGACACTGAAGCTTTCTTT
.,TRBV6-5,TRBJ1-4,.,CASRPGRADEKLFF,TGTGCCAGCCGCCCGGGAAGGGCGGATGAAAAACTGTTTTTT
TRBD1,TRBV11-2,TRBJ2-3,once,CASRYTGGAGTDTQYF,TGTGCCAGCAGATATACAGGGGGCGCTGGCACAGATACGCAGTATTTT
.,TRBV9,TRBJ1-2,.,CASSGRADYGYTF,TGTGCCAGCAGCGGTAGGGCAGACTATGGCTACACCTTC
.,TRBV10-1,TRBJ2-4,.,CASRLLSRAKNIQYF,TGCGCCAGCAGACTACTTTCCCGAGCCAAAAACATTCAGTACTTC
.,TRBV13,TRBJ2-3,.,CASSLAGGTDTQYF,TGTGCCAGCAGCTTAGCAGGGGGCACAGATACGCAGTATTTT
.,TRBV2,TRBJ1-4,once,CASSRLRGRWETNEKLFF,TGTGCCAGCAGCCGACTCCGGGGAAGGTGGGAAACTAATGAAAAACTGTTTTTT
TRBD2,TRBV3-1/TRBV3-2,TRBJ2-3,once,CASSQVGSGGRDTQYF,TGTGCCAGCAGCCAAGTAGGAAGCGGGGGTCGGGACACGCAGTATTTT
TRBD1,TRBV10-1,TRBJ2-1,.,CASSEGGTGRNEQFF,TGCGCCAGCAGTGAGGGGGGGACAGGGCGCAATGAGCAGTTCTTC
.,TRBV19,TRBJ2-1,.,CASSIEESSYNEQFF,TGTGCCAGTAGTATTGAGGAGAGCTCCTACAATGAGCAGTTCTTC
TRBD2,TRBV24-1,TRBJ2-3,.,CATSDFRGLAGTDTQYF,TGTGCCACCAGTGATTTTAGGGGACTAGCGGGCACAGATACGCAGTATTTT
.,TRBV20-1,TRBJ1-2,.,CSAPRGGYTF,TGCAGTGCTCCGAGGGGGGGCTACACCTTC
.,TRBV28,TRBJ1-5,.,CATKIGQSNQPQHF,TGTGCCACCAAAATCGGACAGAGCAATCAGCCCCAGCATTTT
TRBD1,TRBV24-1,TRBJ1-2,once,CATSDWTGGGLEGYTF,TGTGCCACCAGTGATTGGACAGGGGGCGGTTTGGAAGGCTACACCTTC
TRBD2,TRBV9,TRBJ2-1,.,CASSVAGLAGGGNEQFF,TGTGCCAGCAGCGTAGCAGGACTAGCGGGGGGGGGCAATGAGCAGTTCTTC
.,TRBV23-1,TRBJ2-5,few,CASSQEGSSQETQYF,TGCGCCAGCAGCCAAGAGGGCAGCTCCCAAGAGACCCAGTACTTC
.,TRBV7-2,TRBJ2-3,.,CASSSTGRTDTQYF,TGTGCCAGCAGCTCTACAGGGCGCACAGATACGCAGTATTTT
.,TRBV28,TRBJ1-5,.,CASSRTDYNQPQHF,TGTGCCAGCAGTCGTACGGACTACAATCAGCCCCAGCATTTT
.,TRBV5-1,TRBJ2-2,few,CASSLQPTGELFF,TGCGCCAGCAGCTTACAGCCCACCGGGGAGCTGTTTTTT
.,TRBV7-9,TRBJ1-4,.,CASSVRESTNEKLFF,TGTGCCAGCAGCGTTAGAGAGTCAACTAATGAAAAACTGTTTTTT
.,TRBV6-5,TRBJ1-5,.,CASSYQQGVNQPQHF,TGTGCCAGCAGTTACCAACAGGGTGTTAATCAGCCCCAGCATTTT
.,TRBV19,TRBJ1-1,.,CATKGGYTEAFF,TGTGCCACCAAGGGAGGGTACACTGAAGCTTTCTTT
.,TRBV12-3/TRBV12-4,TRBJ2-2,.,CASSLAQAGELFF,TGTGCCAGCAGTTTAGCCCAGGCCGGGGAGCTGTTTTTT
.,TRBV19,TRBJ1-2,.,CASSSSGFGIVGYTF,TGTGCCAGTAGTTCTTCGGGGTTCGGGATCGTTGGCTACACCTTC
TRBD1,TRBV7-2,TRBJ2-1,.,CASSLVGDRTYNEQFF,TGTGCCAGCAGCTTAGTGGGGGACAGAACCTACAATGAGCAGTTCTTC